This TCR beta chain is drawn from a study of blood T cells in healthy people across ages (dated by TCRdb to between 2015 and 2016). At the level of the whole study: In model experiments, roughly one uniquely barcoded TCR beta cDNA molecule per two T cells was captured by template switching. The donors were split into four age groups: young (average around 15 years), middle-aged (about 40), aged (62) and long-lived (under 90). The study analyzed two additional independent replicas of 1 million unique cDNA reads from the same blood draw for two donors, one aged 18 to 30 and one aged 80 or older. Using deep sequencing normalized with unique cDNA molecular identifiers, the study measured how TCR beta repertoire diversity changes with age. To avoid experimental bias, donors of different ages were distributed randomly across sequencing lanes.

The paper's findings and limits, for the study overall: As age increased, observed TCR beta diversity per million T cells dropped in a roughly linear way, and a significant reduction was already evident by age about 40. The percentage of naive T cells measured by flow cytometry correlated strongly with observed TCR beta diversity. The long-lived group showed more naive CD4+ T cells, fewer expanded clones and increased TCR diversity than the aged group, suggesting age selection. Because donor CMV infection status was unknown, age-related changes in expanded clonotypes were potentially confounded. Estimates of total diversity from one million sequenced T cells were regarded as lower bounds and underestimates. Conclusive comparison of naive and antigen-experienced compartments was prevented by the profiling of bulk unsorted PBMCs.

On this clonotype itself: Its antigen is unknown. Base qualities are missing; no much larger clone stands one base away.

Library construction relied on 5' RACE. Data came from an Illumina HiSeq 2500. A second PCR of about 6 to 12 cycles was run with a J-beta primer mix and a sample-barcoded 5' primer. A template-switch 5' adaptor carrying 12 random nucleotides introduced a unique molecular identifier onto each TCR beta cDNA molecule. Each sample yielded at least 3 million CDR3-containing paired-end reads. All of the RNA was converted into first-strand cDNA using the Mint cDNA synthesis kit, with a TRBC-specific oligonucleotide serving as the primer. Following uracil-DNA glycosylase treatment, all cDNA underwent a first 18-cycle PCR with the universal primers M1SS and BC2_uni_R. For the original study's pipeline: For normalization, 1 million high-quality reads, each with a distinct molecular identifier, were randomly selected from each sample. Instead of being binned into consensus sequences, reads with shared molecular identifiers were discarded. MiTCR, run with a Q25 quality threshold and the strictest error-elimination algorithm, handled CDR3 identification, clonotype clustering and error correction. Lower-bound total TCR beta diversity was estimated with a nonparametric unseen species model using Euler transformation. TCRdb cleaned the public reads at Q25 with fastp, built clones with MiXCR and kept in-frame beta chains. Rows are unified per CDR3 protein, each entry keeping the most common DNA and genes. The V and J calls here are based on TCRdb, not the publication. The sample table holds around 1,600,000 distinct CDR3 sequences, of which 35% to 45% were seen once. Just over 4% of the sample lies in the top ten.

For this chain, trimming is 2 bases at the V end and 7 bases at the J end, and the number of junction bases without a gene match is 15. From the cysteine through the phenylalanine, the CDR3 covers 17 amino acids. Only the CDR3 portion is preserved as DNA: 51 bases, with reading frame beginning at the first base. As encoded in the germline V gene, CDR1 is ENHRY while CDR2 is SYGVKD. Systemically healthy Caucasian individuals from Russia, 39 in total and aged about 6 to 95 years, were included as donors. Each donor gave around 9.8 milliliters of peripheral blood, collected into EDTA-treated Vacutainer tubes. Ficoll-Paque density-gradient centrifugation was used to isolate PBMCs, with at least 6 million obtained per sample. Total RNA, at least 5 micrograms per sample, was extracted from PBMCs with Trizol reagent. Naive CD45RAhigh/CD27high T cell percentages were measured by flow cytometry on a PBMC aliquot from every donor.

Sequencing was carried out using blood. This sequence originates from a woman aged 18-29 years in good health. The chain is encoded by TRBV10-3 joined to TRBJ2-7, with 9 bases matching TRBD2. The bases are TGTGCCATCAGTGAGGGGCCTAGCGGGAAACGGGGCAATGAGCAGTACTTC. Protein translation: CAISEGPSGKRGNEQYF.